Below, 21 T cell receptor beta chains from the same sample are listed, as sequenced in a study of T cells in Graves' hyperthyroidism and ophthalmopathy. RNA transcripts served as the template for amplifying TCR beta CDR3 regions. A set of HTBI primers served as the primers for a first-round RT-PCR of the TCR CDR3. TCRdb reprocessed the multiplex PCR reads with MiXCR, giving one entry per CDR3 protein. The sample contains approximately 410,000 distinct CDR3 sequences, roughly 14% of which appear only once. The specimen sequenced was blood. These receptors were obtained from a man in his late teens or twenties with Graves' ophthalmopathy.

The chain recombines TRBV10-1 with TRBJ2-7; D gene ambiguous. Trimming left V 4 bases short and J 4 bases short, with 11 bases between. CDR1 is WNHNN and CDR2 is SYGVQD in the germline V gene (reference sequence). This CDR3 region has 13 residues. For the CDR3, the DNA is TGCGCCAGCAGTGGACGGAATAGTTACGAGCAGTACTTC. This gives the protein CASSGRNSYEQYF.

This clonotype was counted a few times. The chain uses TRBV6-4 and TRBJ2-2; TRBD1 might be the D (6 bases). Trimming removed 2 bases at V and 2 bases at J, with 12 bases between. The CDR3 extends over 16 amino acids. Germline CDR1 reads MRHNA; CDR2 reads SNTAGT. CDR3 sequence reads: CASSDGRTDNTGELFF. Written as DNA, the CDR3 is TGTGCCAGCAGTGACGGCCGGACAGACAACACCGGGGAGCTGTTTTTT.

About this clonotype itself: One base away lies a much larger clone, so this may be a sequencing read error. The J gene is TRBJ2-7, the V gene TRBV20-1; no clear D. The DNA end favors TRBJ2-1, so the J call may be wrong. The germline gives CDR1 DFQATT, CDR2 SNEGSKA (reference sequence). There are 14 residues in the CDR3. CDR3 in amino acids: CSARVSTISYEQFF. CDR3 coding DNA: TGCAGTGCTAGAGTGAGTACAATCTCCTACGAGCAGTTCTTC.

This clonotype was observed at least ten times. The chain joins TRBV20-1 to TRBJ2-7; 12 bases line up with TRBD2. Germline CDR1 and CDR2: DFQATT and SNEGSKA (reference sequence). V lost 2 bases and J lost 6; bases outside the gene matches: 8. The length of the CDR3 is 15 residues. CDR3 loop: CSARRLAGELGEQYF. The CDR3 DNA sequence: TGCAGTGCTAGACGACTAGCGGGAGAACTGGGCGAGCAGTACTTC.

This clonotype occurred many times. The rearrangement links TRBV6-1 to TRBJ1-1, with D possibly matching TRBD1 (6 bases). The germline V gene has CDR1 MNHNS and CDR2 SASEGT. Trimming removed 5 bases at V and 11 bases at J, with 24 bases between. The CDR3 extends over 15 amino acids. CDR3 residues: CASSRTHTGRGGAFF. The CDR3 region has the DNA TGTGCCAGCAGTCGAACCCACACAGGGCGGGGTGGGGCTTTCTTT.

The chain links TRBV18 to TRBJ1-4; D uncertain. V was shortened by 6 bases and J by 0 bases, with 11 bases between the two germline ends. Looked up from germline, CDR1 is KGHSH and CDR2 is LQKENI. The CDR3 covers 15 residues. CDR3 in DNA: TGTGCCAGCTCGCCGACGGAGCCAACTAATGAAAAACTGTTTTTT. It specifies CASSPTEPTNEKLFF.

This clonotype appeared many times. The rearrangement joins TRBV30 to TRBJ2-7, with 9 nucleotides matching TRBD1. The CDR3 is 17 residues long. The germline gives CDR1 GTSNPN, CDR2 SVGIG (reference sequence). Trimming cost V 7 bases and J 0 bases; bases outside gene matches: 16. CDR3 nucleotide sequence: TGTGCCTCCAGCTTTCTAGCCGGGACAGGGAGCTCCTACGAGCAGTACTTC. Encoded protein: CASSFLAGTGSSYEQYF.

This clonotype was counted at least ten times. The chain combines TRBV11-2 with TRBJ2-1; D may be TRBD2 (5 bases). This CDR3 region has 16 residues. Germline V gene sequence: CDR1 SGHAT, CDR2 FQNNGV. The V end was cut by 3 bases, the J end by 1 base, with 13 bases between. CDR3 DNA: TGTGCCAGCAGCTTCCCGGTACTAGAGTCCTACAATGAGCAGTTCTTC. The encoded protein is CASSFPVLESYNEQFF.

This clonotype was picked up many times. CDR3 DNA: TGTGCCAGCACTAGGGAATTCGCTGAAGCTTTCTTT. It is translated as CASTREFAEAFF. The chain couples TRBV11-2 to TRBJ1-1; D is uncertain. Germline lookup yields CDR1 SGHAT and CDR2 FQNNGV. Trimming cost V 7 bases and J 6 bases, with 12 bases left between them. This CDR3 contains 12 residues.

The rearrangement uses TRBV25-1 and TRBJ2-7; 7 bases are shared with TRBD2. Germline assignment: CDR1 MGHDK and CDR2 SYGVNS. The CDR3 runs 16 residues. The ends lost 0 bases at V and 2 bases at J; junction bases unmatched: 7. DNA for the CDR3: TGTGCCAGCAGTGAATATGCGGGGAGGGGACCCTACGAGCAGTACTTC. This sequence encodes CASSEYAGRGPYEQYF.

This clonotype was counted many times. The V gene is TRBV6-6, the J gene TRBJ1-6; 8 bases align to TRBD1. Trimming removed 1 base from V and 3 bases from J; junction bases left unmatched: 5. The CDR3 length is 17 residues. Germline-derived CDR1 and CDR2 are MNHNY and SVGAGI (reference sequence). CDR3 coding DNA: TGTGCCAGCAGTTACTTACCGGGACAGGACTATAATTCACCCCTCCACTTT. This codes for CASSYLPGQDYNSPLHF.

This clonotype was found many times. The V gene is TRBV30, the J gene TRBJ1-5, with 7 bases identical to TRBD1. V dropped 1 base and J dropped 11; count of bases not matched to a gene: 5. This CDR3 region has 12 residues. Germline V gene sequence: CDR1 GTSNPN, CDR2 SVGIG (reference sequence). CDR3 protein: CAWSGQGEAQHF. In nucleotides, the CDR3 is TGTGCCTGGAGTGGGCAGGGGGAGGCCCAGCATTTT.

This clonotype was observed a handful of times. CDR3 sequence reads: CSARGLPGGQGAFLTDTQYF. As DNA, the CDR3 is TGCAGTGCTAGAGGCCTCCCGGGGGGACAGGGGGCGTTCTTGACAGATACGCAGTATTTT. The chain carries TRBV20-1 and TRBJ2-3; TRBD1 agrees at 12 bases. V gave up 1 base and J gave up 3 bases; unmatched junction bases: 17. CDR1 is DFQATT, CDR2 SNEGSKA, per germline (reference sequence). The CDR3 contains 20 residues.

The rearrangement links TRBV27 to TRBJ2-1; 8 positions match TRBD1. The CDR3 is made up of 14 amino acids. The J segment lost 8 bases and the V segment lost 5 bases, leaving 8 bases of the junction unmatched. Germline V lookup: CDR1 MNHEY, CDR2 SMNVEV (reference sequence). CDR3 sequence: CASSRTGGLHEQFF. The CDR3 nucleotides read TGTGCCAGCAGTCGTACAGGGGGTTTGCATGAGCAGTTCTTC.

This clonotype occurred a few times. The genes are TRBV5-1 and TRBJ2-2; unclear D gene. V lost 4 bases and J lost 9, with 19 bases in between. The germline V gene encodes CDR1 SGHRS and CDR2 YFSETQ. This CDR3 spans 15 amino acids. CDR3 amino acids: CASSTDVEGLRELFF. The DNA for the CDR3 is TGCGCCAGCAGCACTGATGTAGAAGGGTTGAGGGAGCTGTTTTTT.

The table lists this clonotype with many counts. J is TRBJ2-1 and V is TRBV7-6; TRBD2 aligns across 7 bases. Germline CDR1 and CDR2: SGHVS and FNYEAQ. V trimming: 1 base; J trimming: 0 bases; junction bases outside the gene matches: 15. The CDR3 has 20 residues. The CDR3 loop reads CASSLGAVTSSPTSYNEQFF. CDR3 coding DNA: TGTGCCAGCAGCTTAGGTGCGGTGACTAGCTCCCCGACCTCCTACAATGAGCAGTTCTTC. The full variable domain, rest sourced from reference TRBV7-6 and TRBJ2-1, is GAGVSQSPRYKVTKRGQDVALRCDPISGHVSLYWYRQALGQGPEFLTYFNYEAQQDKSGLPNDRFSAERPEGSISTLTIQRTEQRDSAMYRCASSLGAVTSSPTSYNEQFFGPGTRLTVL.

The rearrangement links TRBV7-6 to TRBJ2-7; D not certain. Per germline, CDR1 SGHVS and CDR2 FNYEAQ. The CDR3 runs to 14 residues. V lost 1 base and J 2 bases, leaving 9 bases between the germline ends. CDR3: CASSLVNGPYEQYF. The CDR3 coding sequence is TGTGCCAGCAGCTTAGTCAACGGACCCTACGAGCAGTACTTC.

This clonotype was observed at least ten times. This rearrangement joins TRBV5-5 to TRBJ2-5; weak D call: TRBD2 (6 bases). The V end was cut by 4 bases, the J end by 4 bases, with 17 bases between. This CDR3 contains 15 residues. CDR1 is SGHKS, CDR2 YYEKEE, per germline (reference sequence). CDR3 DNA: TGTGCCAGCAGCATCCGACTAGGGTGGGGAGAGACCCAGTACTTC. It specifies CASSIRLGWGETQYF.

A few counts support this clonotype. A single base separates this from a much larger clone, so it may be a read error. V is TRBV3-1 and J is TRBJ2-7; no clear D. Germline CDR1 LGHDT, CDR2 YNNKEL (reference sequence). V lost 4 bases, J lost 3 bases, and 10 bases lay in between. This CDR3 has 13 amino acids. The CDR3 loop is CASSPRALYEQYF. The DNA of the CDR3 is TGTGCCAGCAGCCCTCGGGCCCTCTACGAGCAGTACTTC.

This clonotype was seen at least ten times. The V gene is TRBV5-1, the J gene TRBJ1-5; D remains unclear. Germline V gives CDR1 SGHRS, CDR2 YFSETQ. CDR3 length: 15 amino acids. Trimming pared 4 bases from V and 3 bases from J, leaving 14 bases between. CDR3: CASSPGQGLNQPQHF. The CDR3 DNA reads as TGCGCCAGCAGCCCCGGGCAAGGGCTCAATCAGCCCCAGCATTTT. Together with reference TRBV5-1 and TRBJ1-5, the CDR3 gives the full variable domain: KAGVTQTPRYLIKTRGQQVTLSCSPISGHRSVSWYQQTPGQGLQFLFEYFSETQRNKGNFPGRFSGRQFSNSRSEMNVSTLELGDSALYLCASSPGQGLNQPQHFGDGTRLSIL.

This clonotype was seen a handful of times. The chain uses TRBV19 and TRBJ2-7; possibly TRBD1 or TRBD2 for D (5 bases each). The CDR3 loop spans 14 amino acids. The V and J ends lost 3 bases and 6 bases respectively, with 15 bases between them. CDR1 LNHDA and CDR2 SQIVND come from the germline V gene (reference sequence). CDR3 sequence (DNA): TGTGCCAGTAGTATTACGATTCGAGGGACCGAGCAGTACTTC. It encodes CASSITIRGTEQYF.